Presented here are 13 T cell receptor beta chains from one specimen sequenced in a study of shared clonotypes between healthy human individuals. Method: immunoSEQ multiplex PCR; TCRdb's copy keeps in-frame clones and lacks some. The sample records 2 million to 3 million clones, more than 80% being singletons. Sequenced: naive CD4+ T cells sorted from blood. Subset reported: CD45RA+ positively selected. The receptors were gathered from a man between 18 and 29 years old in good health.

In this sample, this clone turned up once. This rearrangement joins TRBV27 to TRBJ2-4; 8 bases fit TRBD2. This CDR3 region has 18 residues. With V trimmed by 0 bases and J by 0 bases, 7 bases remained unmatched. In germline, CDR1 is MNHEY, CDR2 SMNVEV (reference sequence). DNA for the CDR3: TGTGCCAGCAGTTTATCGGTGCGGGAGGCCCTAGCCAAAAACATTCAGTACTTC. Translated, it gives CASSLSVREALAKNIQYF.

V gene TRBV7-3 combines with J gene TRBJ2-2; maybe TRBD2 (5 bases). Germline CDR1 reads SGHTA; CDR2 reads FQGTGA. The CDR3 length is 14 residues. V was shortened by 4 bases and J by 1 base, with 7 bases between the two germline ends. The CDR3 sequence is CASSSGENTGELFF. CDR3 nucleotide sequence: TGTGCCAGCAGCTCCGGGGAGAACACCGGGGAGCTGTTTTTT. The full variable domain, completed using reference TRBV7-3 and TRBJ2-2, is GAGVSQTPSNKVTEKGKYVELRCDPISGHTALYWYRQSLGQGPEFLIYFQGTGAADDSGLPNDRFFAVRPEGSVSTLKIQRTERGDSAVYLCASSSGENTGELFFGEGSRLTVL.

This sequence joins TRBV6-5 and TRBJ2-7; the match to TRBD1 covers 9 bases. This CDR3 spans 15 amino acids. In germline, CDR1 is MNHEY, CDR2 SVGAGI. V was clipped by 6 bases and J by 3 bases; unmatched bases: 9. The CDR3 loop reads CASSYHATGGYEQYF. The CDR3 DNA reads as TGTGCCAGCAGCTACCACGCGACAGGGGGCTACGAGCAGTACTTC.

The genes are TRBV7-6 and TRBJ2-7; 9 positions agree with TRBD1. Looked up from germline, CDR1 is SGHVS and CDR2 is FNYEAQ. Trimming at V came to 5 bases and at J to 0 bases, leaving 11 bases not matched to a gene. The CDR3 is made up of 17 amino acids. Here the CDR3 reads CASSQRTGDNLSYEQYF. In DNA, the CDR3 is TGTGCCAGCAGCCAAAGGACAGGGGATAACCTCTCCTACGAGCAGTACTTC.

Remarks on this clone: Additional DNA sequences in this sample encode the identical CDR3. The V gene is TRBV28, the J gene TRBJ1-6; 7 bases are shared with TRBD1. V was clipped by 6 bases and J by 7 bases; unmatched bases: 6. The CDR3 runs to 14 residues. CDR1 is MDHEN, CDR2 SYDVKM, per germline. The CDR3 here is CASSPTGVNSPLHF. CDR3 nucleotides: TGTGCCAGCAGCCCAACAGGGGTAAATTCACCCCTCCACTTT.

This chain uses TRBV7-2 with TRBJ2-7; 9 bases fit TRBD1. The CDR3 is 12 amino acids. Germline V gene sequence: CDR1 SGHTA, CDR2 FQGNSA. The ends lost 6 bases at V and 5 bases at J; junction bases unmatched: 2. For the CDR3, the DNA is TGTGCCAGCAGTCGGGACAGGGACGAGCAGTACTTC. This encodes CASSRDRDEQYF.

This rearrangement joins TRBV5-3 to TRBJ1-6, with 9 bases aligning to TRBD1. TRBV5-3 is an ORF, with its function uncertain. V lost 3 bases, J lost 4 bases, and 8 bases stayed unmatched. The CDR3 extends over 17 amino acids. DNA of the CDR3: TGTGCCAGAAGCTGGGGGACAGGGTCCTTTTATAATTCACCCCTCCACTTT. Encoded protein: CARSWGTGSFYNSPLHF.

In the case of this clone: Within the sample, other DNA sequences also encode this same CDR3. This sequence joins TRBV15 and TRBJ2-5, with a tentative D call TRBD1 (5 bases). V shed 0 bases and J shed 1 base, with 6 bases lying between them. The germline V gene encodes CDR1 LNHNV and CDR2 YYDKDF (reference sequence). There are 14 residues in the CDR3. As DNA, the CDR3 is TGTGCCACCAGCAGAGACAGGGTCCAAGAGACCCAGTACTTC. Amino acids: CATSRDRVQETQYF.

A remark on this clone: Other nucleotide sequences in the sample specify the same CDR3. This sequence joins TRBV25-1 and TRBJ2-5; unclear D gene. The germline V and J ends were trimmed by 3 bases and 1 base, with 3 bases remaining between them. CDR1 is MGHDK and CDR2 is SYGVNS in the germline V gene. The CDR3 sequence is 12 residues long. The CDR3 DNA follows: TGTGCCAGCAGTGAGGGCCAAGAGACCCAGTACTTC. As protein: CASSEGQETQYF.

The chain carries TRBV11-2 and TRBJ1-6; D not resolved. The V and J ends lost 0 bases and 7 bases respectively, with 10 bases between them. Germline V gene lookup returns CDR1 SGHAT and CDR2 FQNNGV. CDR3 length: 15 amino acids. For the CDR3, the DNA is TGTGCCAGCAGCTTAGATGGGCAGGCGAATTCACCCCTCCACTTT. Its protein product is CASSLDGQANSPLHF.

The chain carries TRBV10-3 and TRBJ2-7; D is unresolved. The CDR3 loop spans 14 amino acids. Trimming shortened V by 7 bases and J by 6 bases, and 19 bases separated the two germline ends. CDR1 is ENHRY and CDR2 is SYGVKD in the germline V gene. DNA of the CDR3: TGTGCCATCACCCCTGGCAGCCTGTCGAGCGAGCAGTACTTC. This codes for CAITPGSLSSEQYF.

Regarding this clone: The sample contains more than one DNA sequence encoding this CDR3. The chain combines TRBV5-1 with TRBJ2-7, with D possibly TRBD1 on 6 matching bases. V shed 4 bases and J shed 2 bases, with 13 bases lying between them. Germline lookup yields CDR1 SGHRS and CDR2 YFSETQ. The CDR3 spans 14 residues. CDR3 sequence: CASSQTGGTYEQYF. As DNA, the CDR3 is TGCGCCAGCAGCCAGACAGGAGGAACCTACGAGCAGTACTTC.

This chain connects TRBV7-9 to TRBJ2-6; maybe TRBD2 (6 bases). Germline V CDR1 and CDR2: SEHNR, FQNEAQ (reference sequence). V lost 7 bases and J lost 0, with 19 bases in between. CDR3 size: 18 residues. For the CDR3, the DNA is TGTGCCAGCACCGACAACGGGGACTCTCTCTCTGGGGCCAACGTCCTGACTTTC. Protein sequence: CASTDNGDSLSGANVLTF.